This T cell receptor beta chain was identified during a study of OX40 agonist ivuxolimab in advanced cancers. Study observations and caveats: Some patients who did not respond also had low normalized T-cell clonal expansion.

Germline lookup yields CDR1 SGDLS and CDR2 YYNGEE. The CDR3 has 13 residues. The V gene lost 3 bases and the J gene lost 8 bases, with 14 bases spanning the gap. Clones were sequenced by immunoSEQ multiplex PCR, and TCRdb holds only the in-frame ones, with some missing. The sample yields tens of thousands of clones, about 89% seen once. Notes on this clone: Its antigen is not identified.

The sequence came from an adult with an advanced solid tumor such as melanoma, head and neck, liver or kidney cancer. V is TRBV9 and J is TRBJ1-2, with D tentatively TRBD1 (5 bases). Source: CD4+ or CD8+ T cells sorted from blood, taken in a trial of the OX40 agonist ivuxolimab. This CDR3 is CASSADSASGYTF. CDR3 in DNA: TGTGCCAGCAGCGCTGACAGCGCATCCGGCTACACCTTC.